The 21 T cell receptor beta chains below come from one sample, sequenced in a study of blood T cell repertoires in COVID-19. Libraries were prepared by immunoSEQ multiplex PCR; TCRdb keeps only in-frame clonotypes and omits some of them. Counted here are 20,000 to 30,000 clones, about 91% occurring once; the ten biggest clones make up around 19%. Sequenced input: peripheral blood. The receptors originated from a human donor in a cohort sampled during active COVID-19.

The chain joins TRBV5-1 to TRBJ1-5, with a weak D call TRBD1 (6 bases). Germline CDR1 and CDR2: SGHRS and YFSETQ. Between the trimmed V and J ends, which lost 2 bases and 3 bases, there was a span of 12 bases. The CDR3 is 15 residues long. CDR3: CASSLFAGANQPQHF. The CDR3 region has the DNA TGCGCCAGCAGCTTATTTGCAGGGGCCAATCAGCCCCAGCATTTT.

This clone was seen a few times. This chain links TRBV4-1 with TRBJ1-6; 7 bases map to TRBD1. The CDR3 contains 15 residues. The germline V gene has CDR1 MGHRA and CDR2 YSYEKL. J gave up 5 bases and V 3 bases, and 4 bases lay outside the gene matches. CDR3 nucleotide sequence: TGCGCCAGCAGCCAGCTAGACAGGGATAATTCACCCCTCCACTTT. Its translation is CASSQLDRDNSPLHF.

The rearrangement joins TRBV25-1 to TRBJ2-2, with 11 positions matching TRBD1. Germline CDR1 MGHDK, CDR2 SYGVNS. V shed 6 bases and J 4 bases; nucleotides not matched to a gene: 13. The CDR3 is 18 residues long. The CDR3 is CASSPAPGQGDPTGELFF. CDR3 coding DNA: TGTGCCAGCAGCCCCGCCCCGGGACAGGGGGACCCCACCGGGGAGCTGTTTTTT.

The rearrangement links TRBV15 to TRBJ2-7; 13 bases agree with TRBD2. The germline gives CDR1 LNHNV, CDR2 YYDKDF (reference sequence). This CDR3 is 20 amino acids long. V dropped 6 bases and J dropped 3; count of bases not matched to a gene: 20. The CDR3 sequence: CATRRLLGGLAGNLGYEQYF. The CDR3 bases are TGTGCCACCAGGCGCCTCCTTGGGGGACTAGCGGGAAATCTAGGCTACGAGCAGTACTTC.

The V and J genes are TRBV5-8 and TRBJ2-7; D is perhaps TRBD1 (5 bases). Trimming pared 3 bases from V and 3 bases from J, leaving 10 bases between. The CDR3 length is 13 residues. Germline-derived CDR1 and CDR2 are SGHTS and YDEGEE. CDR3 sequence (DNA): TGTGCCAGCAGCTCAGGGTTGTTCTACGAGCAGTACTTC. Protein sequence: CASSSGLFYEQYF. The whole variable domain, filled in from reference TRBV5-8 and TRBJ2-7, reads EAGVTQSPTHLIKTRGQQATLRCSPISGHTSVYWYQQALGLGLQFLLWYDEGEERNRGNFPPRFSGRQFPNYSSELNVNALELEDSALYLCASSSGLFYEQYFGPGTRLTVT.

This clone was seen a handful of times. The rearrangement joins TRBV4-1 to TRBJ2-7; 11 bases line up with TRBD2. This CDR3 has 16 residues. CDR1 and CDR2 (germline): MGHRA, YSYEKL. Trimming at V came to 2 bases and at J to 4 bases, leaving 7 bases not matched to a gene. The CDR3 here is CASSQLAGGSLYEQYF. The CDR3 nucleotides read TGCGCCAGCAGCCAACTAGCGGGGGGCTCATTATACGAGCAGTACTTC.

The rearrangement joins TRBV27 to TRBJ2-2; D ambiguous. The CDR3 has 12 amino acids. Germline CDR1 reads MNHEY; CDR2 reads SMNVEV (reference sequence). Trimming cost V 2 bases and J 5 bases, with 3 bases left between them. The CDR3 DNA is TGTGCCAGCAGTTTACGGACCGGGGAGCTGTTTTTT. It specifies CASSLRTGELFF.

The chain carries TRBV5-1 and TRBJ1-5, with D perhaps matching TRBD1 (6 bases). V was pared by 0 bases and J by 4 bases, with 14 bases between. CDR3 length: 16 residues. Germline loops: CDR1 SGHRS, CDR2 YFSETQ. The CDR3 is CASSLGSGRGNQPQHF. CDR3 nucleotides: TGCGCCAGCAGCTTGGGGTCCGGCAGGGGTAATCAGCCCCAGCATTTT.

The rearrangement links TRBV28 to TRBJ1-5, with 7 bases fitting TRBD1. Per germline, CDR1 MDHEN and CDR2 SYDVKM. Trimming cost V 3 bases and J 5 bases; bases outside gene matches: 10. This CDR3 spans 16 amino acids. The CDR3 protein is CASSFNPGGSDQPQHF. In DNA form, the CDR3 reads TGTGCCAGCAGTTTTAATCCAGGGGGAAGCGATCAGCCCCAGCATTTT.

The J gene is TRBJ1-6, the V gene TRBV9; D not certain. V was pared by 2 bases and J by 7 bases, with 10 bases between. The CDR3 runs to 14 residues. The V gene's germline CDR1 is SGDLS and CDR2 YYNGEE. Here the CDR3 DNA reads TGTGCCAGCAGCGTGGGGAGTTTAAATTCACCCCTCCACTTT. Protein: CASSVGSLNSPLHF.

The gene calls are TRBV4-1 and TRBJ2-7, with 9 bases that match TRBD1. V gave up 3 bases and J gave up 3 bases; unmatched junction bases: 6. Germline V gene data show CDR1 as MGHRA and CDR2 as YSYEKL. The CDR3 extends over 15 amino acids. The CDR3 sequence is CASSHGRGQGYEQYF. In DNA form, the CDR3 reads TGCGCCAGCAGCCATGGCCGGGGACAGGGCTACGAGCAGTACTTC.

This chain links TRBV7-9 with TRBJ2-1; 8 nucleotides match TRBD1. This CDR3 comprises 15 residues. After removal of 5 bases from V and 2 bases from J, the junction contained 5 bases not matched to a gene. The germline V gene has CDR1 SEHNR and CDR2 FQNEAQ (reference sequence). As DNA, the CDR3 is TGTGCCAGCAGCCAAAGGGACAGGACCTACAATGAGCAGTTCTTC. Translating it yields CASSQRDRTYNEQFF.

This clone was detected once. Here the CDR3 DNA reads TGTGCCAGCAACGACGGACAGGCCCGTGGAGGCTACACCTTC. Translated, it gives CASNDGQARGGYTF. The chain has TRBV6-5 and TRBJ1-2, with 7 bases lining up with TRBD1. This CDR3 contains 14 residues. With V trimmed by 7 bases and J by 8 bases, 13 bases remained unmatched. CDR1 MNHEY and CDR2 SVGAGI come from the germline V gene.

This chain joins TRBV5-8 and TRBJ2-1; perhaps TRBD1 as D (6 bases). Germline CDR1 reads SGHTS; CDR2 reads YDEGEE. V lost 5 bases and J lost 10, with 10 bases in between. The length of the CDR3 is 11 residues. The CDR3 coding sequence is TGTGCCAGCAGAGGGGGTGCCGAGCAGTTCTTC. It specifies CASRGGAEQFF.

CDR3 loop: CASSPTGSNQPQHF. The CDR3 DNA reads as TGTGCCAGCAGCCCTACGGGTAGCAATCAGCCCCAGCATTTT. The genes are TRBV3-1 (or the pseudogene TRBV3-2) and TRBJ1-5; D gene unclear. The V gene's germline CDR1 is LGHDT and CDR2 YNNKEL (reference sequence). V was trimmed by 4 bases and J by 0 bases, leaving 7 bases between them. The CDR3 runs 14 residues.

The chain is built from TRBV5-5 and TRBJ2-5, with 16 bases that match TRBD2. V trimming: 4 bases; J trimming: 5 bases; junction bases outside the gene matches: 11. The CDR3 length is 18 residues. Germline V lookup: CDR1 SGHKS, CDR2 YYEKEE (reference sequence). The CDR3 nucleotides read TGTGCCAGCAGCCCGGGACTAGCGGGGGGGCCGGTGTGGGAGACCCAGTACTTC. It translates to CASSPGLAGGPVWETQYF.

The chain carries TRBV24-1 and TRBJ2-7; perhaps TRBD2 as D (6 bases). V was trimmed by 2 bases and J by 3 bases, leaving 10 bases between them. Germline CDR1 KGHDR, CDR2 SFDVKD. The length of the CDR3 is 14 residues. CDR3 sequence: CATSDSTSSYEQYF. DNA for the CDR3: TGTGCCACCAGTGATTCTACTAGCAGCTACGAGCAGTACTTC.

The rearrangement joins TRBV5-4 to TRBJ2-1; 12 bases align to TRBD2. J gave up 7 bases and V 4 bases, and 6 bases lay outside the gene matches. There are 15 residues in the CDR3. Germline V gives CDR1 SGHNT, CDR2 YYREEE (reference sequence). Written as DNA, the CDR3 is TGTGCCAGCAGCCCTAGCGGGGGGGCTAGGAATGAGCAGTTCTTC. This sequence encodes CASSPSGGARNEQFF.

The chain has TRBV7-2 and TRBJ2-5; D is possibly TRBD2 (8 bases). Germline-derived CDR1 and CDR2 are SGHTA and FQGNSA. This CDR3 is 14 amino acids long. Between the trimmed V and J ends, which lost 4 bases and 3 bases, there was a span of 12 bases. CDR3: CASSSGGGKETQYF. CDR3 nucleotide sequence: TGTGCCAGCAGCTCGGGAGGGGGCAAAGAGACCCAGTACTTC. The variable domain in full, completed from reference TRBV7-2 and TRBJ2-5, reads GAGVSQSPSNKVTEKGKDVELRCDPISGHTALYWYRQSLGQGLEFLIYFQGNSAPDKSGLPSDRFSAERTGGSVSTLTIQRTQQEDSAVYLCASSSGGGKETQYFGPGTRLLVL.

This clone came up once. The V and J genes are TRBV11-2 and TRBJ2-1; D is possibly TRBD2 (6 bases). V dropped 5 bases and J dropped 5 bases, with 16 bases sitting between them. Germline V gene sequence: CDR1 SGHAT, CDR2 FQNNGV. The CDR3 is 15 residues long. The CDR3 DNA sequence: TGTGCCAGCAGCAGCCTCGGCGGGAAACACAATGAGCAGTTCTTC. As protein: CASSSLGGKHNEQFF.

The chain carries TRBV5-6 and TRBJ1-5, with TRBD1 matching 7 bases. The CDR3 contains 14 residues. Trimming at V came to 0 bases and at J to 6 bases, leaving 3 bases not matched to a gene. The germline V gene has CDR1 SGHDT and CDR2 YYEEEE. The CDR3 sequence: CASSLGTGGQPQHF. CDR3 DNA sequence: TGTGCCAGCAGCTTGGGGACAGGAGGTCAGCCCCAGCATTTT.